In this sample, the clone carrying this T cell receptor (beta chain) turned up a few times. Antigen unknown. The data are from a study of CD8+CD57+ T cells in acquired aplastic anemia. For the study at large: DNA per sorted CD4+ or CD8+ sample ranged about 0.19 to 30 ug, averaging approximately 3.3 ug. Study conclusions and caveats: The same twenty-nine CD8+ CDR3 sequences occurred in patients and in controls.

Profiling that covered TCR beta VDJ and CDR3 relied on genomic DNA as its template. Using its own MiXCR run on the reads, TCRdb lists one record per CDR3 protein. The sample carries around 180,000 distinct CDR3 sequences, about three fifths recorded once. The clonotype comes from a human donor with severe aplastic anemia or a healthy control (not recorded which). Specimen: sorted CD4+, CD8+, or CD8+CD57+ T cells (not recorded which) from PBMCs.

In DNA, the CDR3 is TGTGCCAGCCGCCCCGAGGGGTTCGGGGAAAAACTGTTTTTT. Translated: CASRPEGFGEKLFF. This chain links TRBV2 with TRBJ1-4; D might be TRBD1 (5 bases). Germline CDR1 SNHLY, CDR2 FYNNEI. V was cut by 8 bases and J by 8 bases, with 18 bases left in between. CDR3 length: 14 residues.